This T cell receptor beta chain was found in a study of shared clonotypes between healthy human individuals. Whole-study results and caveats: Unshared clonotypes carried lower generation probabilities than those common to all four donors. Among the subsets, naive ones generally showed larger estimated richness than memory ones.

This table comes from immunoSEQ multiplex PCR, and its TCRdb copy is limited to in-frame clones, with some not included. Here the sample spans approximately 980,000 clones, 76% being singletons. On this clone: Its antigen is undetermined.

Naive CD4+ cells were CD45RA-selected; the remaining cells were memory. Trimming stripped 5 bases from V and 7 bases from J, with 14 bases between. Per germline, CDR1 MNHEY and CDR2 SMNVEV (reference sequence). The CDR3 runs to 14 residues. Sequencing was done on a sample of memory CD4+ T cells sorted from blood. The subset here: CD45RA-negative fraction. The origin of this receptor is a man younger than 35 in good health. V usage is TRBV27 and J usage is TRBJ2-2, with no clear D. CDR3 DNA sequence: TGTGCCAGCAGTCGACAAGAAGGGATCGGGGAGCTGTTTTTT. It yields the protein CASSRQEGIGELFF.